The rows below give T cell receptor beta chains drawn from one sample of a study of T cells in tuberculosis. Here immunoSEQ multiplex PCR was the method, and the copy in TCRdb shows in-frame clones only, minus some. The sample carries some 26,000 clones, around nine tenths recorded once. Sequenced sample: PBMCs. Source of these receptors: a donor aged 5-35 years with latent tuberculosis or without tuberculosis infection. Some clones in this sample may be carry-over from other donors' samples. Both conserved end residues are part of each CDR3. A D gene is named only where the DNA matches it firmly. The size entry is marked missing in some rows and otherwise reads once, few, many or a size class.

TRBJ1-2 TRBV30 - - CAWSGTEFGYTF TGTGCCTGGAGCGGGACTGAGTTTGGCTACACCTTC
TRBJ1-5 TRBV5-1 - - CASSPQGNGNQPQHF TGCGCCAGCAGCCCTCAGGGGAATGGCAATCAGCCCCAGCATTTT
TRBJ2-4 TRBV5-6 - TRBD2 CASSYSGGAGNIQYF TGTGCCAGCAGCTATAGCGGGGGGGCCGGAAACATTCAGTACTTC
TRBJ1-4 TRBV7-9 - TRBD1 CASRSGTGREKLFF TGTGCCAGCAGGTCCGGGACAGGGCGCGAAAAACTGTTTTTT
TRBJ1-2 TRBV5-1 once - CASSFDSTNYGYTF TGCGCCAGCAGTTTCGACAGCACTAACTATGGCTACACCTTC
TRBJ2-3 TRBV5-6 once - CASSRVEGGGTDTQYF TGTGCCAGCAGCCGGGTTGAGGGCGGGGGCACAGATACGCAGTATTTT
TRBJ1-3 TRBV2 - - CASSEVGSLRAGNTIYF TGTGCCAGCAGTGAAGTGGGAAGTCTGAGGGCTGGAAACACCATATATTTT
TRBJ2-3 TRBV6-4 - - CASSRGGGTDTQYF TGTGCCAGCAGTAGAGGGGGGGGCACAGATACGCAGTATTTT
TRBJ1-1 TRBV5-1 - TRBD1 CASSLAGTGNTEAFF TGCGCCAGCAGCTTAGCTGGGACAGGGAACACTGAAGCTTTCTTT
TRBJ2-1 TRBV5-1 - - CASSSGSPSYNEQFF TGCGCCAGCAGCTCGGGTAGCCCCTCCTACAATGAGCAGTTCTTC
TRBJ1-1 TRBV20-1 - - CSAFMNTEAFF TGCAGTGCTTTTATGAACACTGAAGCTTTCTTT
TRBJ2-7 TRBV1 - - CTSSQENSSYEQYF TGCACCAGCAGCCAAGAAAACAGCTCCTACGAGCAGTACTTC
TRBJ1-1 TRBV29-1 - - CSASRTATEAFF TGCAGCGCCTCGAGGACAGCCACTGAAGCTTTCTTT
TRBJ1-1 TRBV5-1 - TRBD1 CASSGNRGRTEAFF TGCGCCAGCAGCGGTAACAGGGGACGCACTGAAGCTTTCTTT
TRBJ2-1 TRBV7-9 - - CASSPTSWSYNEQFF TGTGCCAGCAGCCCAACTAGCTGGTCCTACAATGAGCAGTTCTTC
TRBJ2-3 TRBV7-8 - TRBD2 CASSSWGEGPDTQYF TGTGCCAGCAGCTCTTGGGGGGAGGGCCCAGATACGCAGTATTTT
TRBJ2-5 TRBV30 once TRBD1 CASQQGKETQYF TGTGCCTCGCAACAGGGGAAAGAGACCCAGTACTTC
TRBJ1-1 TRBV4-1 - TRBD1 CASSRTGASNTEAFF TGCGCCAGCAGCCGGACAGGGGCTAGTAACACTGAAGCTTTCTTT
TRBJ2-5 TRBV6-4 - - CASSDGPGNGETQYF TGTGCCAGCAGTGACGGGCCGGGAAACGGGGAGACCCAGTACTTC
TRBJ1-6 TRBV30 - TRBD1 CAWNVLRGSSYNSPLHF TGTGCCTGGAATGTACTCAGGGGGTCGTCCTATAATTCACCCCTCCACTTT
TRBJ1-1 TRBV7-6 - - CASSYQMNTEAFF TGTGCCAGCAGCTATCAGATGAACACTGAAGCTTTCTTT
TRBJ2-7 TRBV6-5 - - CASISQGTYEQYF TGTGCCAGCATCTCACAGGGCACCTACGAGCAGTACTTC
TRBJ1-5 TRBV28 - TRBD1 CASSTPGTGNGQPQHF TGTGCCAGCAGCACCCCTGGGACAGGGAACGGGCAGCCCCAGCATTTT
TRBJ1-1 TRBV27 - TRBD1 CASGIQGASTEAFF TGTGCCAGCGGGATACAGGGGGCTAGCACTGAAGCTTTCTTT
TRBJ2-7 TRBV7-2 - TRBD2 CASSLAGFASGGSYEQYF TGTGCCAGCAGCTTAGCTGGGTTTGCTAGCGGGGGTTCTTACGAGCAGTACTTC
TRBJ2-7 TRBV4-3 - - CASSQDPSAYEQYF TGCGCCAGCAGCCAAGATCCGTCCGCCTACGAGCAGTACTTC
TRBJ2-3 TRBV9 - TRBD2 CASSVALAGEPYTQYF TGTGCCAGCAGCGTAGCTCTAGCGGGAGAGCCCTATACGCAGTATTTT